One and the same sample provided the 22 T cell receptor beta chains below, sequenced in a study of human T cells and chemical hapten exposure. Each CDR3 protein is one row after TCRdb ran MiXCR on the RACE reads. The sample shows 35,000 to 50,000 distinct CDR3 sequences, 3% to 4% of them seen only once. The time point: healthy volunteer bleed at 6 weeks. Total RNA was isolated from whole blood that had not been fractionated. The sample comprised whole blood. These receptors were taken from a human donor in good health. Some clones in this sample may be carry-over from other donors' samples.

Many counts were recorded for this clonotype. The rearrangement uses TRBV4-1 and TRBJ2-2; D is uncertain. Germline V gives CDR1 MGHRA, CDR2 YSYEKL. Between the trimmed V and J ends, which lost 0 bases and 1 base, there was a span of 9 bases. The CDR3 extends over 16 amino acids. The CDR3 loop reads CASSQDSDRNTGELFF. In DNA, the CDR3 is TGCGCCAGCAGCCAAGATTCGGATCGGAACACCGGGGAGCTGTTTTTT.

This clonotype counts as medium-sized. This chain joins TRBV7-9 and TRBJ2-7; D is uncertain. The CDR3 loop spans 16 amino acids. Between the trimmed V and J ends, which lost 5 bases and 6 bases, there was a span of 23 bases. In germline, CDR1 is SEHNR, CDR2 FQNEAQ (reference sequence). The CDR3 protein is CASSLGALDRSREQYF. CDR3 bases: TGTGCCAGCAGCCTAGGTGCTCTAGACCGGTCCCGCGAGCAGTACTTC.

This clonotype was found many times. The V and J genes are TRBV12-3 or TRBV12-4 and TRBJ2-5, with TRBD1 identical over 9 bases. The CDR3 extends over 15 amino acids. Trimming at V came to 5 bases and at J to 5 bases, leaving 9 bases not matched to a gene. The CDR3 DNA is TGTGCCAGCAGTCAACACAGGGGGCTGGGGGAGACCCAGTACTTC. Translating gives CASSQHRGLGETQYF.

This sequence joins TRBV24-1 and TRBJ2-1, with a weak D call TRBD2 (6 bases). CDR1 KGHDR and CDR2 SFDVKD come from the germline V gene. The CDR3 has 11 amino acids. V shed 9 bases and J shed 4 bases, with 6 bases lying between them. The DNA for the CDR3 is TGTGCCACCGCGGGGTACAATGAGCAGTTCTTC. Translating it yields CATAGYNEQFF.

This clonotype was detected many times. CDR3 nucleotide sequence: TGTGCCAGCAGTGAATCGGGGACTAGCACAGATACGCAGTATTTT. It translates to CASSESGTSTDTQYF. This chain links TRBV6-1 with TRBJ2-3; D is perhaps TRBD2 (6 bases). The CDR3 loop spans 15 amino acids. Trimming shortened V by 2 bases and J by 0 bases, and 9 bases separated the two germline ends. From germline, CDR1 is MNHNS and CDR2 SASEGT.

This chain links TRBV6-5 with TRBJ1-2; D is ambiguous. The CDR3 is 15 residues long. Germline V CDR1 and CDR2: MNHEY, SVGAGI. Trimming took off 2 bases at V and 1 base at J, with 11 bases between the two ends. The CDR3 region has the DNA TGTGCCAGCAGTTACAATCCAGACCTTAACTATGGCTACACCTTC. This gives the protein CASSYNPDLNYGYTF.

This clonotype showed up many times. CDR3 DNA: TGTGCCAGCACACCCAGTTGGGTGACAGATACGCAGTATTTT. It encodes CASTPSWVTDTQYF. The chain combines TRBV25-1 with TRBJ2-3; the D is unclear. CDR3 length equals 14 residues. CDR1 and CDR2 (germline): MGHDK, SYGVNS. V lost 7 bases to trimming and J lost 3 bases, with 14 bases between them. Full variable domain (remainder filled in from reference TRBV25-1 and TRBJ2-3): EADIYQTPRYLVIGTGKKITLECSQTMGHDKMYWYQQDPGMELHLIHYSYGVNSTEKGDLSSESTVSRIRTEHFPLTLESARPSHTSQYLCASTPSWVTDTQYFGPGTRLTVL.

The sample holds a few counts of this clonotype. This chain links TRBV5-1 with TRBJ2-5; 8 bases line up with TRBD2. Germline V CDR1 and CDR2: SGHRS, YFSETQ. V shed 0 bases, J shed 1 base, and the junction held 2 bases outside the gene matches. The CDR3 is made up of 15 amino acids. The CDR3 reads CASSLGAGAQETQYF. CDR3 nucleotide sequence: TGCGCCAGCAGCTTGGGAGCGGGGGCCCAAGAGACCCAGTACTTC.

In this sample, this clonotype turned up many times. The J gene is TRBJ2-2, the V gene TRBV6-2 or TRBV6-3; 10 bases are shared with TRBD1. This CDR3 has 15 residues. J lost 6 bases, V lost 6 bases, and 7 bases had no gene match. In germline, CDR1 is MNHEY, CDR2 SVGEGT. CDR3 in amino acids: CASSEMGQGSGELFF. CDR3 nucleotide sequence: TGTGCCAGCAGCGAGATGGGACAGGGGTCCGGGGAGCTGTTTTTT.

Concerning this clonotype: A much more abundant neighbour one base away suggests this may be a read error. The V and J genes are TRBV6-5 and TRBJ2-5, with D possibly TRBD1 on 6 matching bases. CDR1 is MNHEY, CDR2 SVGAGI, per germline. This CDR3 comprises 12 residues. Written as DNA, the CDR3 is TGTACCAGCAGGGGCTACCAAGAGACCCAGTACTTC. Translated, it gives CTSRGYQETQYF.

The chain links TRBV7-9 to TRBJ2-5, with D maybe TRBD2 (6 bases). Trimming stripped 6 bases from V and 6 bases from J, with 20 bases between. The CDR3 is made up of 15 amino acids. The germline CDR1 and CDR2 sequences are SEHNR and FQNEAQ (reference sequence). CDR3 sequence reads: CASSPTGTRAKTQYF. As DNA, the CDR3 is TGTGCCAGCAGTCCAACCGGGACTCGCGCCAAGACCCAGTACTTC.

In its sample, this clonotype was seen many times. Written as DNA, the CDR3 is TGTGCCAGCAGTTACTCGGGCAGGGACCATTCACCCCTCCACTTT. Amino acid sequence: CASSYSGRDHSPLHF. This chain connects TRBV6-6 to TRBJ1-6; TRBD1 might be the D (5 bases). V lost 0 bases and J lost 8, with 11 bases in between. The CDR3 spans 15 residues. The germline CDR1 and CDR2 sequences are MNHNY and SVGAGI (reference sequence).

This clonotype was counted between two and nine times. The V call is TRBV7-2, the J call TRBJ2-7; unclear D gene. The CDR3 extends over 13 amino acids. Germline loops: CDR1 SGHTA, CDR2 FQGNSA. With 1 base removed from V and 3 bases from J, the gap between germline ends came to 7 bases. CDR3 nucleotides: TGTGCCAGCAGCTTAGGGTCTATCTACGAGCAGTACTTC. Translating gives CASSLGSIYEQYF. The full variable domain, in which reference TRBV7-2 and TRBJ2-7 provide the parts outside the CDR3, is GAGVSQSPSNKVTEKGKDVELRCDPISGHTALYWYRQSLGQGLEFLIYFQGNSAPDKSGLPSDRFSAERTGGSVSTLTIQRTQQEDSAVYLCASSLGSIYEQYFGPGTRLTVT.

This clonotype was seen many times. The V and J genes are TRBV27 and TRBJ2-3; no clear D gene. The CDR3 sequence is 14 residues long. CDR1 is MNHEY, CDR2 SMNVEV, per germline (reference sequence). Trimming stripped 5 bases from V and 2 bases from J, with 11 bases between. CDR3 nucleotides: TGTGCCAGCAGTCCCCAGTGGCCCACAGATACGCAGTATTTT. Protein sequence: CASSPQWPTDTQYF.

This clonotype was seen ten or more times. The rearrangement links TRBV20-1 to TRBJ2-3; possible D gene TRBD2, 6 bases. V lost 1 base and J lost 0, with 8 bases in between. Germline assignment: CDR1 DFQATT and CDR2 SNEGSKA (reference sequence). CDR3 size: 14 residues. The CDR3 nucleotides are TGCAGTGCTAGAGCGGGAGACAGCACAGATACGCAGTATTTT. This gives the protein CSARAGDSTDTQYF.

The table lists this clonotype with many counts. The chain is built from TRBV20-1 and TRBJ1-6; D not resolved. Germline CDR1 and CDR2: DFQATT and SNEGSKA (reference sequence). Trimming pared 5 bases from V and 5 bases from J, leaving 13 bases between. There are 14 residues in the CDR3. The CDR3 DNA is TGCAGTGCTCCGAATGGGGTGAATAATTCACCCCTCCACTTT. The encoded protein is CSAPNGVNNSPLHF.

The rearrangement uses TRBV28 and TRBJ1-1; the D is unclear. This CDR3 has 14 residues. CDR1 is MDHEN, CDR2 SYDVKM, per germline. Trimming took off 1 base at V and 5 bases at J, with 11 bases between the two ends. The CDR3 nucleotides are TGTGCCAGCAGTTTATTGCGGACGGTAACTGAAGCTTTCTTT. Translated, it gives CASSLLRTVTEAFF. Complete variable domain (other parts from reference TRBV28 and TRBJ1-1): DVKVTQSSRYLVKRTGEKVFLECVQDMDHENMFWYRQDPGLGLRLIYFSYDVKMKEKGDIPEGYSVSREKKERFSLILESASTNQTSMYLCASSLLRTVTEAFFGQGTRLTVV.

The chain recombines TRBV27 with TRBJ2-1; tentative D call: TRBD2 (5 bases). Trimming cost V 7 bases and J 4 bases, with 20 bases left between them. Germline V lookup: CDR1 MNHEY, CDR2 SMNVEV (reference sequence). CDR3 size: 16 residues. Here the CDR3 DNA reads TGTGCCAGCAAGGGCATCGGACTGCCGACTTACAATGAGCAGTTCTTC. It yields the protein CASKGIGLPTYNEQFF.

J is TRBJ1-2 and V is TRBV28; no firm D call. Trimming pared 6 bases from V and 7 bases from J, leaving 9 bases between. Per the germline V gene, CDR1 is MDHEN and CDR2 is SYDVKM. The CDR3 length is 11 residues. This CDR3 reads CASRITAGYTF. The DNA of the CDR3 is TGTGCCAGCAGGATCACGGCTGGCTACACCTTC.

This clonotype was observed at least ten times. The J gene is TRBJ2-7, the V gene TRBV7-6; the match to TRBD2 covers 8 bases. The CDR3 extends over 16 amino acids. Germline V gene lookup returns CDR1 SGHVS and CDR2 FNYEAQ. The V and J ends lost 4 bases and 7 bases, in that order; junction bases with no gene match: 15. Here the CDR3 DNA reads TGTGCCAGCAGCTCCGCGGGAGGACAGTTTGAGCGGGAGCAGTACTTC. As protein: CASSSAGGQFEREQYF.

This clonotype appeared many times. V gene TRBV7-8 combines with J gene TRBJ1-3; 7 positions match TRBD1. This CDR3 comprises 16 residues. Germline-derived CDR1 and CDR2 are SGHVS and FQNEAQ. With V trimmed by 5 bases and J by 0 bases, 7 bases remained unmatched. In DNA, the CDR3 is TGTGCCAGCAGCCGACCGGGACAGTCCTCTGGAAACACCATATATTTT. It translates to CASSRPGQSSGNTIYF.

This clonotype was seen many times. The rearrangement links TRBV5-5 to TRBJ2-1, with 9 bases matching TRBD2. This CDR3 has 17 amino acids. Germline CDR1 is SGHKS and CDR2 is YYEKEE (reference sequence). V lost 0 bases and J lost 9; bases outside the gene matches: 13. CDR3 loop: CASSLASRASGNVEQFF. CDR3 nucleotides: TGTGCCAGCAGCTTGGCCAGTCGGGCTAGCGGGAATGTTGAGCAGTTCTTC. The full variable domain, with the rest looked up from reference TRBV5-5 and TRBJ2-1, is DAGVTQSPTHLIKTRGQQVTLRCSPISGHKSVSWYQQVLGQGPQFIFQYYEKEERGRGNFPDRFSARQFPNYSSELNVNALLLGDSALYLCASSLASRASGNVEQFFGPGTRLTVL.